This TCR beta chain originates from a study of CD8 T cells in Susac syndrome. Points from the study as a whole: It was acknowledged by the study that relatively few individuals were included in its TCR sequencing and HLA analysis.

Blood CD8+ and CD4+ T cells underwent high-throughput TCR beta sequencing. Random hexamers served to reverse transcribe roughly 0.5 to 1 ug RNA. Across 54 Vbeta and 13 Jbeta, TCR beta CDR3 was amplified with immunoSEQ multiplex PCR. Each CDR3 protein is one row after TCRdb ran MiXCR on the immunoSEQ multiplex PCR reads. The sample carries about 300,000 distinct CDR3 sequences, approximately 85% recorded once. V lost 0 bases and J 2 bases, leaving 8 bases between the germline ends. The CDR3 contains 14 residues. Germline CDR1 is LGHNA and CDR2 is YSLEER. As for this clonotype: Antigen unknown.

Source material: CD8+ T cells from PBMCs. V and J are TRBV4-3 and TRBJ2-7, with D uncertain. This TCR was recovered from a human donor with multiple sclerosis. CDR3 sequence (DNA): TGCGCCAGCAGCCAAGACTCAGCGACCTACGAGCAGTACTTC. Its translation: CASSQDSATYEQYF.